Sequencing of this TCR beta chain was carried out in a study of T-cell reconstitution after alpha-beta-depleted transplantation in children. Unique molecular identifiers were incorporated into the prepared TCRbeta library. In TCRdb, the PCR reads were re-called with MiXCR into one record per CDR3 protein. The profile shows hundreds of thousands of distinct CDR3 sequences, approximately 12% of them singletons. Study-level points and caveats: T-cell numbers and diversity one year post-transplant derived largely from freshly generated T cells. Roughly two months post-transplant, alpha-beta T cells reportedly originated from several hundred graft clones that had expanded. Surviving recipient T cells and intrathymic progenitors accounted for some patients' high TCRbeta diversity at day 60.

This clonotype was recorded at least ten times. Its cognate antigen is unknown. The starting material was PBMCs, mostly from graft donor cells, obtained 360 days after TCRalphabeta/CD19-depleted stem cell transplant. This clonotype originated in a male patient younger than 18 who had a stem cell transplant for acute myeloid leukemia, so the T cells may come from the graft donor.

Written as DNA, the CDR3 is TGCAGCGTGGGAAACAGGGTTGGAGGAGACTACGAGCAGTACTTC. Translated, it gives CSVGNRVGGDYEQYF. The chain joins TRBV29-1 to TRBJ2-7, with a tentative D call TRBD1 (6 bases). The CDR3 length is 15 residues. Trimming shortened V by 6 bases and J by 3 bases, and 21 bases separated the two germline ends. The germline CDR1 and CDR2 sequences are SQVTM and ANQGSEA.